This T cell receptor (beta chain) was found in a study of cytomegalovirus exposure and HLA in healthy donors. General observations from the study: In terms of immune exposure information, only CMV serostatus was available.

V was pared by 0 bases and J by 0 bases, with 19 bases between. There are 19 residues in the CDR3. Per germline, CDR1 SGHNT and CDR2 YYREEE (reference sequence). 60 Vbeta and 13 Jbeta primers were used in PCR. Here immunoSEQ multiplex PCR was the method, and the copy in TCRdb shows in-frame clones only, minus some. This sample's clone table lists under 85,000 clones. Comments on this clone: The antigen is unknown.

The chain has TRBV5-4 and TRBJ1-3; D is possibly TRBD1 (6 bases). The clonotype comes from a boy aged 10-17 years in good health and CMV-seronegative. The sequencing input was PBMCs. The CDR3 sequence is CASSLGSGRGAFSGNTIYF. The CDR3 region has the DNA TGTGCCAGCAGCTTGGGTTCGGGCCGGGGGGCCTTCTCTGGAAACACCATATATTTT.